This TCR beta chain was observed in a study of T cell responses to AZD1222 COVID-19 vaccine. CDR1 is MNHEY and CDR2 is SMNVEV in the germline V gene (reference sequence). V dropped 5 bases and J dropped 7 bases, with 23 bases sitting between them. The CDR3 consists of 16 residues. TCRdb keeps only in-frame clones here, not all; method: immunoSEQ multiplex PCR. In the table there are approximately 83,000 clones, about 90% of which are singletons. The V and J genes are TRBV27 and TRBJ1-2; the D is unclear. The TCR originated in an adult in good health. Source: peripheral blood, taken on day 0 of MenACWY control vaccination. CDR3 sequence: CASSAKLRPGGSGYTF. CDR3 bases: TGTGCCAGCAGTGCCAAACTCCGGCCGGGTGGAAGTGGCTACACCTTC.